Listed here are 22 T cell receptor beta chains from one sample, sequenced in a study of T cell responses to AZD1222 COVID-19 vaccine. The table came from immunoSEQ multiplex PCR; TCRdb's copy has only in-frame clones and leaves some out. Here the sample spans some 150,000 clones, over 90% being singletons. The source material was peripheral blood, sampled 28 days after the second AZD1222 dose. The receptors were sampled from an adult who received the AZD1222 COVID-19 vaccine.

The chain employs TRBV27 and TRBJ2-4; D is perhaps TRBD2 (6 bases). The germline V and J ends were trimmed by 8 bases and 3 bases, with 8 bases remaining between them. The germline gives CDR1 MNHEY, CDR2 SMNVEV (reference sequence). This CDR3 is built from 12 residues. CDR3 residues: CASVGGKNIQYF. CDR3 DNA sequence: TGTGCCAGCGTGGGGGGCAAAAACATTCAGTACTTC.

This clone came up once. V gene TRBV30 combines with J gene TRBJ1-6, with D possibly being TRBD1 (5 bases). The CDR3 loop spans 15 amino acids. Trimming removed 3 bases from V and 9 bases from J, with 18 bases in between. Germline V gene data show CDR1 as GTSNPN and CDR2 as SVGIG (reference sequence). For the CDR3, the DNA is TGTGCCTGGAGACCAGGGCAGTTCGATAGTTCACCCCTCCACTTT. Translated: CAWRPGQFDSSPLHF. The variable domain in full, completed from reference TRBV30 and TRBJ1-6, reads SQTIHQWPATLVQPVGSPLSLECTVEGTSNPNLYWYRQAAGRGLQLLFYSVGIGQISSEVPQNLSASRPQDRQFILSSKKLLLSDSGFYLCAWRPGQFDSSPLHFGNGTRLTVT.

The chain combines TRBV19 with TRBJ1-5; tentatively, D is TRBD1 (6 bases). CDR3 length equals 15 residues. Trimming shortened V by 6 bases and J by 6 bases, and 18 bases separated the two germline ends. Germline V gene data show CDR1 as LNHDA and CDR2 as SQIVND (reference sequence). CDR3 residues: CASRAGTGWSQPQHF. CDR3 bases: TGTGCCAGTAGGGCAGGCACAGGGTGGAGTCAGCCCCAGCATTTT.

The rearrangement joins TRBV6-1 to TRBJ1-1; D is unresolved. Germline CDR1 is MNHNS and CDR2 is SASEGT. This CDR3 is built from 14 residues. Between the trimmed V and J ends, which lost 1 base and 12 bases, there was a span of 18 bases. CDR3 coding DNA: TGTGCCAGCAGTGAAGGGCAGGTCCCTTTGTCGACTTTCTTT. Translated: CASSEGQVPLSTFF.

Only one count was recorded for this clone. V and J are TRBV7-9 and TRBJ2-7; possibly TRBD1 for D (6 bases). CDR3 size: 14 residues. Trimming took 5 bases from V and 4 from J, leaving 15 bases between them. The germline gives CDR1 SEHNR, CDR2 FQNEAQ (reference sequence). The CDR3 region is CASSLQTGSYEQYF. CDR3 DNA: TGTGCCAGCAGCCTACAGACAGGATCGTACGAGCAGTACTTC.

The chain links TRBV24-1 to TRBJ2-1; 9 nucleotides align to TRBD1. This CDR3 is 13 amino acids long. CDR1 is KGHDR and CDR2 is SFDVKD in the germline V gene. CDR3 protein: CARWTGACNEQFF. DNA of the CDR3: TGTGCACGGTGGACAGGGGCCTGCAATGAGCAGTTCTTC.

The V and J genes are TRBV5-5 and TRBJ1-1, with TRBD1 as a possible D gene (6 bases). From germline, CDR1 is SGHKS and CDR2 YYEKEE (reference sequence). This CDR3 spans 14 amino acids. V shed 2 bases and J shed 5 bases, with 13 bases lying between them. The CDR3 DNA reads as TGTGCCAGCAGCTTAAAGGGGGAAGGGACTGAAGCTTTCTTT. Translation: CASSLKGEGTEAFF.

V and J are TRBV27 and TRBJ2-3, with 7 bases matching TRBD2. CDR1 is MNHEY, CDR2 SMNVEV, per germline (reference sequence). Trimming took 8 bases from V and 4 from J; bases not matched to a gene: 9. The CDR3 is made up of 14 amino acids. This chain's CDR3 is CASGRGREADTQYF. CDR3 DNA sequence: TGTGCCAGCGGTCGGGGGAGGGAGGCAGATACGCAGTATTTT.

V gene TRBV7-9 combines with J gene TRBJ2-3; 10 bases align to TRBD2. Germline loops: CDR1 SEHNR, CDR2 FQNEAQ (reference sequence). With V trimmed by 0 bases and J by 3 bases, 6 bases remained unmatched. The CDR3 is 17 amino acids. CDR3 sequence (DNA): TGTGCCAGCAGCTTAGCCCAGCGGGGGGGCGGGACAGATACGCAGTATTTT. Translation gives CASSLAQRGGGTDTQYF.

This sequence joins TRBV15 and TRBJ2-1; D is undetermined. Per germline, CDR1 LNHNV and CDR2 YYDKDF (reference sequence). The CDR3 runs to 18 residues. V dropped 5 bases and J dropped 6 bases, with 26 bases sitting between them. The CDR3 spells CATSEGGKRFSSGNEQFF. The CDR3 nucleotides are TGTGCCACCAGCGAAGGCGGTAAACGATTTAGTTCCGGCAATGAGCAGTTCTTC.

V is TRBV27 and J is TRBJ1-1; D possibly corresponds to TRBD1 (5 bases). V was trimmed by 6 bases and J by 4 bases, leaving 12 bases between them. Germline loops: CDR1 MNHEY, CDR2 SMNVEV (reference sequence). This CDR3 region has 13 residues. The CDR3 sequence: CASSQGVTTEAFF. CDR3 bases: TGTGCCAGCAGCCAAGGGGTAACCACTGAAGCTTTCTTT.

This chain uses TRBV4-2 with TRBJ1-5; D perhaps matches TRBD1 (6 bases). The CDR3 is 15 residues long. The germline V gene encodes CDR1 LGHNA and CDR2 YNFKEQ. V shed 1 base and J shed 7 bases, with 14 bases lying between them. Here the CDR3 DNA reads TGTGCCAGCAGCCAAGGTACTGCAGGGGCCCAGCCCCAGCATTTT. This codes for CASSQGTAGAQPQHF.

V and J are TRBV10-2 and TRBJ2-5, with TRBD1 identical over 7 bases. The ends lost 4 bases at V and 3 bases at J; junction bases unmatched: 2. The germline V gene has CDR1 WSHSY and CDR2 SAAADI. The CDR3 extends over 13 amino acids. The DNA for the CDR3 is TGCGCCAGCAGTGCACAGGGGAAAGAGACCCAGTACTTC. Translated: CASSAQGKETQYF.

The chain combines TRBV3-1 (or the pseudogene TRBV3-2) with TRBJ1-1; D remains ambiguous. V was shortened by 9 bases and J by 1 base, with 6 bases between the two germline ends. The CDR3 runs 11 residues. Germline loops: CDR1 LGHDT, CDR2 YNNKEL (reference sequence). The CDR3 sequence: CASSGNTEAFF. CDR3 DNA: TGTGCCAGTTCAGGGAACACTGAAGCTTTCTTT.

This chain connects TRBV25-1 to TRBJ2-4; 7 nucleotides line up with TRBD1. V trimming: 3 bases; J trimming: 1 base; junction bases outside the gene matches: 0. The germline gives CDR1 MGHDK, CDR2 SYGVNS. The length of the CDR3 is 14 residues. CDR3 sequence reads: CASSEDRAKNIQYF. The CDR3, as DNA: TGTGCCAGCAGTGAGGACAGGGCCAAAAACATTCAGTACTTC.

This chain joins TRBV28 and TRBJ1-2, with 7 positions matching TRBD1. V lost 2 bases, J lost 6 bases, and 9 bases stayed unmatched. CDR3 length: 15 amino acids. Germline CDR1 and CDR2: MDHEN and SYDVKM. CDR3 in DNA: TGTGCCAGCAGTTTAGCCGTGACAGGGATCAATGGCTACACCTTC. Translating it yields CASSLAVTGINGYTF.

This clone was counted only a few times. J is TRBJ2-1 and V is TRBV19, with 10 bases that match TRBD2. Germline loops: CDR1 LNHDA, CDR2 SQIVND (reference sequence). The CDR3 is made up of 13 amino acids. V trimming: 7 bases; J trimming: 6 bases; junction bases outside the gene matches: 3. In nucleotides, the CDR3 is TGTGCCAGTAAGCGGGAGGGTCTCAATGAGCAGTTCTTC. This translates into CASKREGLNEQFF.

This chain links TRBV9 with TRBJ2-3, with a weak D call TRBD1 (6 bases). Trimming shortened V by 4 bases and J by 5 bases, and 11 bases separated the two germline ends. Germline V gene sequence: CDR1 SGDLS, CDR2 YYNGEE. This CDR3 comprises 13 residues. CDR3 region: CASSPLGGDTQYF. In nucleotides, the CDR3 is TGTGCCAGCAGCCCCCTAGGGGGAGATACGCAGTATTTT.

The chain uses TRBV4-2 and TRBJ2-1; no clear D gene. Deletions cut 8 bases from V and 5 bases from J, with 16 bases between. In germline, CDR1 is LGHNA, CDR2 YNFKEQ. The CDR3 runs to 14 residues. DNA of the CDR3: TGTGCCAGCGGCCTCGGGCCCGGCGACAATGAGCAGTTCTTC. This encodes CASGLGPGDNEQFF.

The chain couples TRBV6-1 to TRBJ2-1, with D tentatively TRBD2 (6 bases). CDR3 length equals 14 residues. Germline-derived CDR1 and CDR2 are MNHNS and SASEGT. V was cut by 2 bases and J by 7 bases, with 12 bases left in between. The CDR3 DNA sequence: TGTGCCAGCAGTGAATCGGGAGTACTAAATGAGCAGTTCTTC. Its protein product is CASSESGVLNEQFF.

CDR3 region: CASSLAAPTEAFF. In DNA form, the CDR3 reads TGTGCCAGCAGCTTAGCGGCTCCCACTGAAGCTTTCTTT. The J gene is TRBJ1-1, the V gene TRBV11-2; D is ambiguous. The germline CDR1 and CDR2 sequences are SGHAT and FQNNGV. V was trimmed by 1 base and J by 4 bases, leaving 7 bases between them. The CDR3 has 13 amino acids.

This CDR3 reads CASSQELRPQVTYEQYF. In DNA, the CDR3 is TGCGCCAGCAGTCAAGAACTACGGCCCCAGGTCACCTACGAGCAGTACTTC. This chain uses TRBV23-1 with TRBJ2-7; D not resolved. TRBV23-1 is assigned to the ORF class and has an uncertain function. With 2 bases removed from V and 2 bases from J, the gap between germline ends came to 19 bases. The CDR3 totals 17 residues.